The T cell receptor beta chain under discussion was sequenced for a study of blood T cells in healthy people across ages. A word on this clonotype: The antigen remains unidentified.

Germline V lookup: CDR1 MNHEY, CDR2 SVGAGI. V shed 7 bases, J shed 4 bases, and the junction held 7 bases outside the gene matches. CDR3 size: 14 residues. It was with a sample-barcoded 5' primer and a J-beta primer mix that a second PCR of roughly 7 to 12 cycles was run. TCRdb ran MiXCR on the 5' RACE reads and lists one entry per CDR3 protein. The table records some 1 million distinct CDR3 sequences, roughly 45% of them present only once. Study observations and caveats: Long-lived donors carried more naive CD4+ cells and greater diversity than aged donors.

The sample was blood. The gene calls are TRBV6-5 and TRBJ2-3; 8 nucleotides line up with TRBD2. The source is a woman between 55 and 75 years old in good health. In DNA, the CDR3 is TGTGCCAGCACCCCGGGGGGGGAGGCAGATACGCAGTATTTT. This sequence encodes CASTPGGEADTQYF.